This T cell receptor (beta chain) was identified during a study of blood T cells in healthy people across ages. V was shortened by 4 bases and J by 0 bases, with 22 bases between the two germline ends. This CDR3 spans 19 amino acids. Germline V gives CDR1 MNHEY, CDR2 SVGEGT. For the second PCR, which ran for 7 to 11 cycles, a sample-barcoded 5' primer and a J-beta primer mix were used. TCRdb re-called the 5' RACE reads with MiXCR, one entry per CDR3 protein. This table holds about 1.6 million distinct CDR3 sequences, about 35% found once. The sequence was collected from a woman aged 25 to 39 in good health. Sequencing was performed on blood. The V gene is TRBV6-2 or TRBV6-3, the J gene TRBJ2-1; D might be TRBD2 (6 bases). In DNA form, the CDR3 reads TGTGCCAGCAGTTTCTCGATGCCGGGACTCCCTAGCTCCTACAATGAGCAGTTCTTC. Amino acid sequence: CASSFSMPGLPSSYNEQFF.